Sequencing of this T cell receptor beta chain was carried out in a study of blood T cell repertoires in COVID-19. Study at large: Acute and convalescent COVID-19 samples came from the United States, Italy and Spain. PBMCs, B-cell-depleted T cells, or T cells were the source of the cDNA or gDNA that made up the material.

The data were produced by immunoSEQ multiplex PCR, yet TCRdb's version contains in-frame clones alone and is incomplete. This table holds 170,000 or so clones, roughly 90% found once. The CDR3 is 13 residues long. Germline CDR1 and CDR2: SGDLS and YYNGEE. V lost 0 bases, J lost 7 bases, and 11 bases lay in between. Categorization into cohorts depended on clinical history that participants reported. The genes are TRBV9 and TRBJ2-7; TRBD1 might be the D (5 bases). Sequences were obtained from PBMCs or T cells enriched from blood (not recorded which). The clonotype comes from a woman in her forties or fifties who had recovered from COVID-19. The CDR3 DNA reads TGTGCCAGCAGCGTAGCAGGGTCTGGGGAGCAGTACTTC. Protein sequence: CASSVAGSGEQYF.